This passage covers 3 T cell receptor beta chains from one sample sequenced in a study of CXCR3-negative and CXCR3-positive naive CD8 T cells (dated by TCRdb to about 2019). Instrument used: NextSeq 550. The Human TCR Profiling Kit (MiLaboratory) was used to prepare UMI-labeled 5' RACE TRB cDNA libraries. Once TCRdb had reprocessed the reads, it stored one entry per CDR3 protein sequence and supplied no DNA. The table for this sample shows more than 50,000 distinct CDR3 sequences. The ten biggest clones cover less than 1.6% of the sample. Material: naive CXCR3- CD8+ T cells from blood. Explained via the paper, the cell subset or site label denotes: CD45RO-CCR7+CD27+CD95- naive CD8+ T cells lacking CXCR3 (TNR3-). Receptor source: a human donor in good health. Some clones in this sample may be carry-over from other donors' samples.

The genes are TRBV6-2 or TRBV6-3 and TRBJ2-2; the D call of TRBD1 rests on TCRdb alone, since no DNA is present to check it. CDR1 is MNHEY, CDR2 SVGEGT, per germline. The CDR3 has 14 amino acids. CDR3 in amino acids: CASSPRGETGELFF.

This chain uses TRBV29-1 with TRBJ1-1. Germline values: CDR1 SQVTM, CDR2 ANQGSEA. The CDR3 sequence is 13 residues long. The CDR3 here is CSAVGLLNTEAFF.

The genes are TRBV6-5 and TRBJ1-1; the TCRdb D gene call, TRBD1, has no DNA to confirm it. Germline CDR1 is MNHEY and CDR2 is SVGAGI. The CDR3 spans 12 residues. CDR3 in amino acids: CASSPGVTEAFF.